This T cell receptor (beta chain) was sequenced during a study of shared clonotypes between healthy human individuals. At the level of the study: Each donor contributed plates that comprised three CD4 naive, three CD4 memory, two CD8 naive and one CD8 memory.

The naive CD8 subset, CD45RO-negative cells positively selected for CCR7, excluded terminally differentiated effector memory CD45RA+ cells. At a deep level, the assay was run. Authors' data handling: From ImmunoSEQ came sequences covering only the junction and carrying no quality scores, so filtering differed. Sequencing used immunoSEQ multiplex PCR; TCRdb keeps in-frame clones, though not all of them. V and J calls and clone size are those listed in that table; D and trimming were worked out from the DNA. The sample holds more than 2 million clones; about 95% are singletons and the top ten take roughly 1.1%. Broader study findings: Naive CD4 clonotypes were shared across a handful of donors at approximately 5.3%.

CDR1 SGHRS and CDR2 YFSETQ come from the germline V gene. Trimming shortened V by 1 base and J by 5 bases, and 3 bases separated the two germline ends. This CDR3 is built from 11 residues. Concerning this clone: Its antigen remains unidentified. The sample carries other DNA sequences with the same CDR3.

The source material was naive CD8+ T cells sorted from blood. This TCR derives from a man in his late teens or twenties in good health. V and J are TRBV5-1 and TRBJ2-5; D unresolved. The CDR3 sequence is CASSLWETQYF. DNA of the CDR3: TGCGCCAGCAGCTTGTGGGAGACCCAGTACTTC.